This T cell receptor beta chain was recorded in a study of blood T cell repertoires in COVID-19. On the study more broadly: Sources were T cells, B-cell-depleted T cells, or PBMCs; the material itself was cDNA or gDNA.

Seattle patients were enrolled during active infection and followed longitudinally. Original data processing: For nucleated cells, counts were estimated from reference gene primer amplification. Some clones are missing from TCRdb's copy, which holds only in-frame ones; the method was immunoSEQ multiplex PCR. That table furnishes V, J and clone size, whereas the DNA furnished D and trimming. The sample has approximately 390,000 clones, more than 75% seen once. Source material: peripheral blood. This clonotype was obtained from a woman in her fifties or sixties with COVID-19, enrolled during active disease.

The CDR3 region is CASSVGTSLFETQYF. Here the CDR3 DNA reads TGTGCCAGCAGCGTGGGGACTAGCCTCTTCGAGACCCAGTACTTC. The genes are TRBV9 and TRBJ2-5; 9 nucleotides align to TRBD2. V dropped 2 bases and J dropped 5; count of bases not matched to a gene: 7. Germline lookup yields CDR1 SGDLS and CDR2 YYNGEE. CDR3 length: 15 residues.